This T cell receptor beta chain was recorded in a study of graft-versus-host responses after intestinal transplantation (dated by TCRdb to about 2021). Broadly, across the study: The transplants that recipients got were multivisceral, liver-intestinal, or isolated intestinal. Every recipient was given anti-thymocyte globulin induction, then maintenance tacrolimus and steroids for 2 to 3 years. Bulk TCR-beta CDR3 sequencing was used to track graft-versus-host and host-versus-graft alloreactive T cell clones in the graft, circulation and bone marrow after intestinal transplantation. To identify alloreactive clones, pre-transplant mixed lymphocyte reaction products were sequenced and then compared with unstimulated pre-transplant donor and recipient T cells. Of the 20 to 25 intestinal transplant recipients enrolled in the cohort, one of whom was a retransplant, a few patients without pretransplant specimens were excluded. Donor T cell macrochimerism was defined as a peak of at least 4% donor T cells among recipient peripheral blood mononuclear cells. Samples from three later patients were sequenced in-house on an Illumina MiSeq with MiXCR processing rather than by the commercial service.

The sample's time point, from its label and the paper: cells obtained before transplantation from donor or recipient. CD3+CD4+ and CD3+CD8+ populations were FACS-sorted from unstimulated pre-transplant donor and recipient cells taken from spleen or lymph nodes. Library creation used the immunoSEQ multiplex PCR assay. For most patients, genomic DNA was isolated with the Qiagen DNeasy Blood and Tissue Kit and sent frozen to Adaptive Biotechnologies for TCR sequencing. For most patients, genomic DNA was subjected to high-throughput TCR-beta CDR3 sequencing by Adaptive Biotechnologies. Concerning the study's data processing: Adaptive's ImmunoSEQ software supplied the TCR sequencing data for around 17 patients, while MiXCR and VDJtools were used to process a few other patients. CD4 versus CD8 sorting errors were corrected by removing sequences found in both subsets at a frequency ratio below 5:1. CDR3 nucleotide sequences shared between donor and recipient were removed because their origin could not be assigned. To count as alloreactive, a clone needed at least 2-fold expansion over unstimulated cells and a minimum CFSE-low frequency of 0.002% (template counts) or 0.001% (read counts). Clones detected in sequenced pre-transplant spleen, lymph node, or MLR CFSE-low populations of the donor or recipient were defined as mappable. The cumulative frequency of alloreactive clones was calculated as a percentage of all sequences, weighted by copy number. This is the immuneACCESS table as TCRdb keeps it, with only in-frame sequences that have V and J called. A part of the clones is gone; compared with another copy, unresolved V genes explain less than half, and the rest is unexplained. V, J and clone size are taken as reported in that table, and D and trimming were inferred from the DNA itself. The sample has approximately 93,000 clones on record, roughly 90% of them singletons. Together, the top ten hold around 0.07% of the sample.

V sheds 5 bases and J sheds 1 base, leaving 12 bases between their ends. The germline V gene provides CDR1 SGHNT and CDR2 YENEEA. The CDR3 numbers 14 residues from cysteine through phenylalanine. Kept here is only the CDR3 DNA, which spans 42 bases and is read in frame from base 1. The investigation overall reported the following: Conclusions were limited by the relatively low number and heterogeneity of intestinal transplant patients. In the allografts of patients with donor T cell macrochimerism, GvH to HvG T cell clonal ratios were high. GvH clones were detected in recipient bone marrow, and some of these GvH clones were observed earlier in ileal mucosa or blood, consistent with an intestinal mucosal origin. Early after transplant, peak levels of circulating GvH clones were found to be associated with declines in HvG clones.

Comment on this clone: The clone's antigen remains unknown. It has no much larger one-base neighbor in the sample; base qualities were not kept.

The chain employs TRBV11-3 and TRBJ2-7; TRBD1 could be the D gene, as 6 bases match. This TCR was recovered from a human donor who was the organ donor for an intestinal transplant. Source: unstimulated CD8+ T cells sorted from spleen or lymph node cells, taken before transplant. The nucleotides read TGTGCCAGCAGCACTTGGACAGCTTCCTACGAGCAGTACTTC. This is translated as CASSTWTASYEQYF.